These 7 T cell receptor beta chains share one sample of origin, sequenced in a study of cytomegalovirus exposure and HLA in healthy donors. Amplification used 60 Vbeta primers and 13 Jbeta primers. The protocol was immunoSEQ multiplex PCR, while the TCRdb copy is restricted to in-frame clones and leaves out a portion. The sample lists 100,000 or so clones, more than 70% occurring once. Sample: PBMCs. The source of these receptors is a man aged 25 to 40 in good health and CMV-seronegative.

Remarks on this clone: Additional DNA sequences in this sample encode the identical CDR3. CDR3: CASSSRGETQYF. CDR3 sequence (DNA): TGCGCCAGCAGCTCTCGGGGGGAGACCCAGTACTTC. The rearrangement joins TRBV5-1 to TRBJ2-5; D possibly corresponds to TRBD2 (6 bases). This CDR3 region has 12 residues. Germline assignment: CDR1 SGHRS and CDR2 YFSETQ. V gave up 3 bases and J gave up 5 bases, with 8 bases separating them.

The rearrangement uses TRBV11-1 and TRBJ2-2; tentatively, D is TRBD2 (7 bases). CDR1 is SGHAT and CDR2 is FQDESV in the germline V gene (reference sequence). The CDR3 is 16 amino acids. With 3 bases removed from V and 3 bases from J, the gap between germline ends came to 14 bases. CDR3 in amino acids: CASSLGGAKDTGELFF. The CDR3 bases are TGTGCCAGCAGCTTGGGGGGGGCTAAGGACACCGGGGAGCTGTTTTTT.

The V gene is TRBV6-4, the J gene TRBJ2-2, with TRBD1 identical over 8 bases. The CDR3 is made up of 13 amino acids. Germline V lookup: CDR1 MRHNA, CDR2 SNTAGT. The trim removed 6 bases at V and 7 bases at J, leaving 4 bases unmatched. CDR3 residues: CASSPGGNGELFF. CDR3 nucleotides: TGTGCCAGCAGCCCAGGGGGCAACGGGGAGCTGTTTTTT.

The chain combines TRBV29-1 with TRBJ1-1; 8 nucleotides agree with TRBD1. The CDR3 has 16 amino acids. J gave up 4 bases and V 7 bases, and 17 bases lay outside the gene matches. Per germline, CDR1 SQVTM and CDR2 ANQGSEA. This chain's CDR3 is CSAPTGQVGFGTEAFF. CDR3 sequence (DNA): TGCAGCGCACCGACGGGACAGGTGGGTTTTGGCACTGAAGCTTTCTTT.

CDR3 loop: CASSVSKDRVGGLFF. The CDR3 DNA follows: TGTGCCAGCAGCGTTAGTAAGGACCGAGTGGGAGGGCTGTTTTTT. V and J are TRBV9 and TRBJ2-2; a possible D gene is TRBD2 (6 bases). Trimming left V 2 bases short and J 13 bases short, with 21 bases between. Germline V CDR1 and CDR2: SGDLS, YYNGEE. This CDR3 has 15 amino acids.

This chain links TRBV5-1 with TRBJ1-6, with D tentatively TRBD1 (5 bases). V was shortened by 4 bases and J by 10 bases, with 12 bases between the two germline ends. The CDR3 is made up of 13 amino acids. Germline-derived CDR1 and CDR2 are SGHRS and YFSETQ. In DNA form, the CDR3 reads TGCGCCAGCAGCGACATACAGGAATCACCCCTCCACTTT. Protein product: CASSDIQESPLHF.

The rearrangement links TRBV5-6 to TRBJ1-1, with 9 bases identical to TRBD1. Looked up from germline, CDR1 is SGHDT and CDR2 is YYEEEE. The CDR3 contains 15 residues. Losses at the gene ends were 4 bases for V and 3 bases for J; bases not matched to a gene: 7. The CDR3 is CASSKGTGIHTEAFF. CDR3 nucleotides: TGTGCCAGCAGCAAAGGGACAGGGATTCACACTGAAGCTTTCTTT.